The present T cell receptor (beta chain) was sequenced within a study of blood T cell repertoires in COVID-19 (dated by TCRdb to the early 2020s). As for the study more broadly: Samples from collaborators originated in the United States, Italy and Spain and spanned both the acute and convalescent phases of COVID-19. The prospective study material was composed of cDNA or gDNA derived from T cells, B-cell-depleted T cells, or PBMCs. Where available, HLA class I and class II types were obtained from metadata supplied by the sample provider rather than from assay-based typing. Nearly every sample came with metadata listing a de-identified subject ID, COVID-19 status, age in years and sex. The samples were drawn from two sources: the first 160 participants of the ongoing ImmuneRACE study, and over 950 subjects contributed by 6 global collaborators. Deeply sampled blood TCRbeta repertoires from subjects exposed to, actively infected with, or recovered from COVID-19 were included in the dataset. A freely available public database, intended as a resource for researchers studying the immune response to SARS-CoV-2, is where the repertoires were released.

Beyond this particular receptor, the publication reports: How much clinical and demographic metadata was included differed by source and by participant, and the metadata was provided uncurated.

One collaborating source in Seattle enrolled patients during active infection and followed them longitudinally through the course of disease. Collaborating institutions collected whole blood in K2EDTA tubes following their own protocols. For TCRbeta analysis, collaborators shipped samples in one of three forms: frozen whole blood, isolated PBMCs, or DNA extracted from either of those sample types. Details on this clone: Which antigen it targets is not known. It has no much larger one-base neighbor in the sample; base qualities were not kept.

The immunoSEQ Assay, a bias-controlled multiplex PCR, was used to amplify TCRbeta CDR3 regions from genomic DNA. As for how the authors treated the data: Within the assay, amplification of reference gene primers was used to estimate how many nucleated cells each sample contained. Sequence reads were collapsed and filtered to measure the absolute abundance of every unique TCRbeta CDR3 rearrangement. For each sample, productive Simpson clonality was calculated as the square root of Simpson's diversity index across productive rearrangements. TCRdb took over this immuneACCESS table, retaining in-frame rearrangements with V and J assigned. Such tables are incomplete; in checked studies, under half of the missing clones stem from an unresolved V gene, and the remainder is unexplained. The D gene and trimming were derived from the DNA, and the V and J assignments and clone size from that table. This sample lists under 200,000 clones; around 84% were detected once. More than 14% of the sample comes from the top ten.

From its cysteine to its phenylalanine, the CDR3 spans 16 amino acids. This entry keeps only the CDR3 DNA: 48 bases, framed from base 1. After removal of 2 bases from V and 8 bases from J, the junction retains 10 bases not matched to a gene. Via the germline V gene, CDR1 is KGHDR and CDR2 SFDVKD. The sequencing sample was made of peripheral blood. This sequence originates from a woman between 70 and 85 years old with COVID-19, enrolled during active disease. The chain is encoded by TRBV24-1 joined to TRBJ2-1, with 8 bases matching TRBD1. The CDR3 here reads CATSDSGQVNIDEQFF. The bases are TGTGCCACCAGTGATTCGGGACAGGTTAATATTGATGAGCAGTTCTTC.